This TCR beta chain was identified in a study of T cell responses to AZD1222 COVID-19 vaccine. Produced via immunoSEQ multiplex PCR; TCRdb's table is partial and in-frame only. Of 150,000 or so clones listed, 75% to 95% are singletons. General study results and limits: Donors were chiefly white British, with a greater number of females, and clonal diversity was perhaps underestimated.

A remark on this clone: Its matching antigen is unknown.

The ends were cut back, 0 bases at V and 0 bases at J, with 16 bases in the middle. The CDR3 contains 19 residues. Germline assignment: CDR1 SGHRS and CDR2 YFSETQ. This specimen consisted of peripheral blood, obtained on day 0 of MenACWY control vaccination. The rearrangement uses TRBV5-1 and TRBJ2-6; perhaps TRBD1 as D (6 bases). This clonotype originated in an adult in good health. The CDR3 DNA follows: TGCGCCAGCAGCTTGGCCCAGGGGCAGATGAGCTCTGGGGCCAACGTCCTGACTTTC. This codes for CASSLAQGQMSSGANVLTF.